What follows describes a single TCR beta chain. The antigen is unknown. Deletions cut 6 bases from V and 10 bases from J, with 13 bases between. The length of the CDR3 is 12 residues. The sample is drawn from a study of blood T cells in healthy people across ages. Study-wide points: Diversity estimates from one million T cells were considered underestimates.

Through a sample-barcoded 5' primer and a J-beta primer mix, a second PCR was run for roughly 7 to 11 cycles. TCRdb ran MiXCR on the 5' RACE reads and lists one entry per CDR3 protein. The table lists hundreds of thousands of distinct CDR3 sequences, 45% to 50% of them singletons. This chain joins TRBV12-3 or TRBV12-4 and TRBJ2-1; tentatively, D is TRBD1 (6 bases). The sample comprised blood. This TCR was recovered from a woman in her sixties in good health. Here the CDR3 DNA reads TGTGCCAGCAGGGGGGCTAGCATGGAGCAGTTCTTC. Its protein product is CASRGASMEQFF.